A selection of T cell receptor beta chains follows, all from one sample in a study of T cells in Graves' hyperthyroidism and ophthalmopathy. TCRdb reanalysed the multiplex PCR reads using MiXCR and keeps one entry per CDR3 protein. This repertoire shows fewer than 550,000 distinct CDR3 sequences, about a sixth found once; its top ten account for about 14%. The sequencing sample was made of blood. The receptors here all came from a woman between 18 and 30 years old with Graves' hyperthyroidism. Both conserved end residues are part of each CDR3. The D gene is left open where the match is weak. Rows give clone size only sometimes, using once, few, many, or a class for an expanded clone.

d_call j_call clone_size v_call cdr3_nt cdr3_aa
TRBD1 TRBJ1-2 NA TRBV6-1 TGTGCCAGCAGTGAAATCGCAGGGGGCCATGGCTACACCTTC CASSEIAGGHGYTF
NA TRBJ2-1 many TRBV3-1 TGTGCCAGCAGCCCGGGCGGAAGGGGGTACAATGAGCAGTTCTTC CASSPGGRGYNEQFF
TRBD1 TRBJ1-3 NA TRBV5-1 TGCGCCAGCAGCATGGGGACAGCCATCTCTGGAAACACCATATATTTT CASSMGTAISGNTIYF
TRBD1 TRBJ2-1 many TRBV28 TGTGCCAGCAGTTTTTCAGGGACAGGGTTGGATGAGCAGTTCTTC CASSFSGTGLDEQFF
TRBD2 TRBJ2-1 few TRBV4-2 TGTGCCAGCAGCCAAGATTGGGCGGGAGGATCTGCCAATGAGCAGTTCTTC CASSQDWAGGSANEQFF
NA TRBJ1-1 many TRBV12-3/TRBV12-4 TGTGCCAGCAGTTTAGACACGATGAACACTGAAGCTTTCTTT CASSLDTMNTEAFF
NA TRBJ2-2 NA TRBV6-1 TGTGCCAGCTCCGTTATAGGCACCGGGGGGCTGTTTTTT CASSVIGTGGLFF
NA TRBJ2-7 many TRBV6-2/TRBV6-3 TGTGCCAGCAGTCAACCGGGACCCAGCTACGAGCAGTACTTC CASSQPGPSYEQYF
TRBD2 TRBJ2-7 many TRBV3-1 TGTGCCAGCAGCCAAGATAGCGGGGGCTACGAGCAGTACTTC CASSQDSGGYEQYF
NA TRBJ1-1 few TRBV6-1 TGTGCCAGCAGTCGCCCGGTTCTGAACACTGAAGCTTTCTTT CASSRPVLNTEAFF
NA TRBJ2-7 many TRBV13 TGTGCCAGCAGCTTCGCTAAATTGGCCGAGCAGTACTTC CASSFAKLAEQYF
NA TRBJ1-1 many TRBV6-1 TGTGCCAGCAGCTTAAGGGATTCCCTAGTGGTTGGAACTGAAGCTTTCTTT CASSLRDSLVVGTEAFF
TRBD2 TRBJ2-5 many TRBV11-2 TGTGCCAGCAGCGTCGGGGGGGGGTACTGCTACTTC CASSVGGGYCYF
NA TRBJ2-7 NA TRBV20-1 TGCAGTGCTGGGACTGTCTCTCGGGTCTACGAGCAGTACTTC CSAGTVSRVYEQYF
TRBD1 TRBJ1-2 NA TRBV7-8 TGTGCCAGCAGCCCCGCGACAGGGGGTGGCTATGGCTACACCTTC CASSPATGGGYGYTF
TRBD2 TRBJ2-7 many TRBV7-2 TGTGCCAGCAGCCACCGACTAGCGGGAGGGCCAGGCGAGCAGTACTTC CASSHRLAGGPGEQYF
NA TRBJ2-1 many TRBV12-3/TRBV12-4 TGTGCCAGCAGCCGGGGGCGGGGGACTACCTACAATGAGCAGTTCTTC CASSRGRGTTYNEQFF
NA TRBJ2-1 few TRBV20-1 TGCAGTGCTAGAGGGCCCGGTGAGCAGTTCTTC CSARGPGEQFF
NA TRBJ2-6 NA TRBV20-1 TGCAGTGCCAGACCCATAAGGTCTGGGGCCAACGTCCTGACTTTC CSARPIRSGANVLTF
TRBD2 TRBJ2-2 NA TRBV9 TGTGCCAGCAGCGTAGGTAAACTAGCGTTGGTCGGGGAGCTGTTTTTT CASSVGKLALVGELFF
NA TRBJ1-5 many TRBV2 TGTGCCAGCAGTGAGAACGGGGCGGCGGCTCAGCCCCAGCATTTT CASSENGAAAQPQHF
TRBD1 TRBJ2-2 NA TRBV18 TGTGCCAGCTCACCACCGGGACAGGGGGCTACTGGGGACACCGGGGAGCTGTTTTTT CASSPPGQGATGDTGELFF
NA TRBJ2-2 few TRBV5-1 TGCGCCAGCAGCTTGCCCGGCGGGAAAATCACCGGGGAGCTGTTTTTT CASSLPGGKITGELFF
NA TRBJ1-2 few TRBV9 TGTGCCAGCAGCGATATAATCTATGGCTACACCTTC CASSDIIYGYTF
NA TRBJ1-5 once TRBV6-1 TGTGCCAGCAGTCCTACAGGGATTCAGCCCCAGCATTTT CASSPTGIQPQHF
TRBD2 TRBJ2-7 NA TRBV5-5 TGTGCCAGCACCCTCTCGGACGGGCTAGCGGGAACCGAGCAGTACTTC CASTLSDGLAGTEQYF
NA TRBJ1-5 NA TRBV6-2/TRBV6-3 TGTGCCAGCAGTGGGGGAACAGAGAGCAATCAGCCCCAGCATTTT CASSGGTESNQPQHF
TRBD2 TRBJ2-7 many TRBV7-2 TGTGCCAGCAGCTTAGCGGCGACTAGCGGTACCTACGAGCAGTACTTC CASSLAATSGTYEQYF
NA TRBJ1-2 many TRBV6-2/TRBV6-3 TGTGCCAGCAGTTACCGGGACAAGTATGGCTACACCTTC CASSYRDKYGYTF
NA TRBJ2-3 many TRBV12-3/TRBV12-4 TGTGCCAGCAGTTGGGGGGGCGGCTCAGATACGCAGTATTTT CASSWGGGSDTQYF
NA TRBJ2-7 NA TRBV7-2 TGTGCCAGCAGCTTCCCCATACGGGCCGACTACGAGCAGTACTTC CASSFPIRADYEQYF